The 10 T cell receptor beta chains below come from one sample, sequenced in a study of cytomegalovirus exposure and HLA in healthy donors (dated by TCRdb to 2016 to 2017). To prepare the library, the immunoSEQ multiplex PCR assay was applied. A mixture of 60 forward primers for TCR Vbeta segments and 13 reverse primers for TCR Jbeta segments was used in the multiplex PCR. Entries here come from immuneACCESS through TCRdb and include only in-frame sequences with V and J called. Some clones fail to appear in such tables; in the studies checked, an unresolved V gene covers under half of the shortfall, and the cause of the remainder is unknown. For this sample the table gives 45,000 or so clones, of which approximately 72% were detected only once. The top ten constitute less than 3.5% of the sample. The sample comprised PBMCs. The receptors stem from a woman aged 25 to 39 in good health and CMV-seronegative.

V and J are TRBV29-1 and TRBJ2-3; the match to TRBD2 covers 9 bases. The CDR3 has 14 amino acids. Unmatched junction bases numbered 6, after V lost 6 bases and J lost 2 bases. Germline-derived CDR1 and CDR2 are SQVTM and ANQGSEA. The CDR3, as DNA: TGCAGCGTAGTTAGCGGGGGATTCACAGATACGCAGTATTTT. Translation gives CSVVSGGFTDTQYF.

The rearrangement links TRBV18 to TRBJ1-2; D is undetermined. This CDR3 contains 16 residues. The V end was cut by 2 bases, the J end by 3 bases, with 16 bases between. Per germline, CDR1 KGHSH and CDR2 LQKENI. The CDR3: CASSPIQGFADYGYTF. The CDR3 nucleotides are TGTGCCAGCTCACCAATCCAAGGTTTTGCGGACTATGGCTACACCTTC.

This CDR3 reads CSVAGARSDHEQYF. The CDR3, as DNA: TGCAGCGTCGCGGGCGCGCGGAGCGACCACGAGCAGTACTTC. This sequence joins TRBV29-1 and TRBJ2-7; D is perhaps TRBD2 (5 bases). CDR1 is SQVTM and CDR2 is ANQGSEA in the germline V gene. Trimming took 6 bases from V and 5 from J, leaving 20 bases between them. The CDR3 covers 14 residues.

Of note for this clone: One end of the junction varies from germline; a read error may be responsible. The chain joins TRBV29-1 to TRBJ2-7, with D uncertain. The CDR3 runs to 11 residues. The germline CDR1 and CDR2 sequences are SQVTM and ANQGSEA. The CDR3: CSVEDSYEQYF. In DNA form, the CDR3 reads TGCAGCGTCGAAGACTCTTACGAGCAGTACTTC.

V is TRBV7-8 and J is TRBJ1-1; 8 nucleotides match TRBD1. This CDR3 comprises 14 residues. CDR1 is SGHVS and CDR2 is FQNEAQ in the germline V gene. With 4 bases clipped from V and 5 bases from J, the junction kept 6 bases outside the gene matches. In DNA, the CDR3 is TGTGCCAGCAGCTCCAGGGGGCGGAGGACTGAAGCTTTCTTT. Protein sequence: CASSSRGRRTEAFF.

The rearrangement uses TRBV6-6 and TRBJ1-4, with 9 bases identical to TRBD1. Germline V CDR1 and CDR2: MNHNY, SVGAGI (reference sequence). This CDR3 is 14 amino acids long. V dropped 7 bases and J dropped 4; count of bases not matched to a gene: 4. CDR3 residues: CASTETGGNEKLFF. For the CDR3, the DNA is TGTGCCAGCACCGAGACAGGGGGTAATGAAAAACTGTTTTTT.

CDR3 sequence (DNA): TGCGCCAGTCGAGAGAGGAGAGAACTAGCCAATCAGCCCCAGCATTTT. Translated: CASRERRELANQPQHF. This chain uses TRBV10-1 with TRBJ1-5; D unresolved. V dropped 9 bases and J dropped 3 bases, with 21 bases sitting between them. The length of the CDR3 is 16 residues. The germline gives CDR1 WNHNN, CDR2 SYGVQD (reference sequence).

The J gene is TRBJ1-3, the V gene TRBV6-5; D call uncertain. CDR1 and CDR2 (germline): MNHEY, SVGAGI. V lost 0 bases to trimming and J lost 4 bases, with 4 bases between them. The CDR3 runs 13 residues. The CDR3 sequence: CASSYSLGNTIYF. In nucleotides, the CDR3 is TGTGCCAGCAGTTACTCCTTAGGAAACACCATATATTTT.

The chain uses TRBV4-1 and TRBJ2-1, with 9 positions matching TRBD2. The V gene's germline CDR1 is MGHRA and CDR2 YSYEKL. This CDR3 is 18 amino acids long. V lost 2 bases, J lost 0 bases, and 8 bases stayed unmatched. This CDR3 is CASSQRVSGSLSYNEQFF. CDR3 sequence (DNA): TGCGCCAGCAGCCAACGGGTTAGCGGGAGCCTCTCCTACAATGAGCAGTTCTTC.

This clone was seen more than once but under ten times. The V call is TRBV28, the J call TRBJ1-5; no clear D gene. The CDR3 runs 14 residues. Germline values: CDR1 MDHEN, CDR2 SYDVKM. With 6 bases removed from V and 4 bases from J, the gap between germline ends came to 13 bases. The CDR3 sequence is CASRSSKPNQPQHF. The CDR3 DNA sequence: TGTGCCAGCAGGTCGAGTAAGCCAAATCAGCCCCAGCATTTT.